This T cell receptor (beta chain) was sequenced in a study of T cell changes during pregnancy in multiple sclerosis (dated by TCRdb to 2018 to 2020). Study-level background: The study looked at changes in the T cell repertoire across pregnancy in women with multiple sclerosis.

Concerning this clone: What antigen it recognizes has not been identified. No base quality values were provided; no much bigger clone lies one nucleotide off.

CDR1 is given as MDHEN and CDR2 as SYDVKM, both from the germline V gene. Spanning cysteine to phenylalanine, the CDR3 consists of 16 amino acids. Here the CDR3 DNA is all that survives: 48 bases in frame from base 1. Trimming costs V 2 bases and J 4 bases, and their ends lie 17 bases apart. To prepare the library, the immunoSEQ multiplex PCR assay was applied. This immuneACCESS table, as held by TCRdb, lists in-frame sequences with V and J called but not all clones. Of the missing ones, under half trace to an unresolved V gene in checked studies; the others have no known cause. The sample table holds roughly 30,000 clones, of which 80% to 90% were seen once. The top ten clones comprise around 3.2% of the sample.

The receptor chain draws on TRBV28 and TRBJ1-2; there is no confident call for the D gene. The clonotype comes from a female donor in good health, enrolled as a control in a pregnancy study. The material sequenced was CD4+ T cells from peripheral blood mononuclear cells, taken in the first trimester of pregnancy. In nucleotides, the sequence is TGTGCCAGCAGTTTACTTGTGGCAGAATTCTCCTATGGCTACACCTTC. This yields the protein CASSLLVAEFSYGYTF.